A selection of T cell receptor beta chains follows, all from one sample in a study of T cell changes during pregnancy in multiple sclerosis. Method: immunoSEQ multiplex PCR; TCRdb's copy keeps in-frame clones and lacks some. The sample lists about 120,000 clones, 90% to 95% occurring once. Sequencing was performed on peripheral blood, taken before pregnancy. Source of these receptors: a female donor with multiple sclerosis, enrolled in a pregnancy study. The CDR3 runs from the conserved cysteine through the conserved F or W.

13,TRBV27,CASIPLGSYEQYF
14,TRBV5-1,CASTLAGEAGEQFF
14,TRBV27,CASRTTATNYGYTF
15,TRBV5-4,CASSSGQTINYGYTF
13,TRBV18,CASSPRENTEAFF
13,TRBV5-1,CASSFGLNYEQYF
16,TRBV19,CASSPLPGRRNQPQHF
14,TRBV11-3,CASSSDRGNTEAFF
13,TRBV29-1,CSAKDRGSAEAFF
13,TRBV6-6,CASTAGVGNTIYF
20,TRBV4-2,CASSQERLAGGPISTDTQYF
16,TRBV2,CASSPGLSTRYNEQFF
14,TRBV27,CASSNRQGSDEQYF
18,TRBV5-4,CASSPTSGALTFYNEQFF
14,TRBV5-1,CASTRDQGTGELFF
15,TRBV2,CASSEIDSLNTEAFF
15,TRBV11-2,CASSSNRGGGETQYF
14,TRBV7-9,CASSLTPGNYEQYF
18,TRBV9,CASSSPITGLAGVDTQYF
16,TRBV19,CASRRSFAAGDNEQFF
18,TRBV18,CASSPPGGGREAYNEQFF
14,TRBV5-4,CASSLSIQGTGYTF